The 6 T cell receptor beta chains presented below share a single source sample, sequenced in a study of shared clonotypes between healthy human individuals. CD8 cells regarded as naive lacked CD45RO, were positively chosen for CCR7, and omitted terminally differentiated effector memory CD45RA+ cells. The data were produced by immunoSEQ multiplex PCR, yet TCRdb's version contains in-frame clones alone and is incomplete. The profile shows about 2 million clones, roughly 95% of them singletons. Sequenced input: naive CD8+ T cells sorted from blood. The receptors were gathered from a man aged 18 to 29 in good health.

This chain uses TRBV28 with TRBJ2-4; 7 bases map to TRBD1. Trimming cost V 5 bases and J 7 bases; bases outside gene matches: 2. The CDR3 contains 12 residues. Germline-derived CDR1 and CDR2 are MDHEN and SYDVKM. The CDR3 DNA sequence: TGTGCCAGCAGTCACAGGGGTAACATTCAGTACTTC. Amino acids: CASSHRGNIQYF.

The genes are TRBV7-9 and TRBJ2-3; D possibly matches TRBD1 or TRBD2 (5 bases each). The V gene lost 5 bases and the J gene lost 2 bases, with 14 bases spanning the gap. The CDR3 covers 15 residues. Per the germline V gene, CDR1 is SEHNR and CDR2 is FQNEAQ (reference sequence). The DNA of the CDR3 is TGTGCCAGCAGCCCATGGGACGGAATCACAGATACGCAGTATTTT. Protein product: CASSPWDGITDTQYF.

This sequence joins TRBV2 and TRBJ2-1, with TRBD2 matching 7 bases. Germline V CDR1 and CDR2: SNHLY, FYNNEI. Unmatched junction bases numbered 10, after V lost 8 bases and J lost 3 bases. CDR3 size: 15 residues. Written as DNA, the CDR3 is TGTGCCAGCCACATGGGTAGCGGGCTCTACAATGAGCAGTTCTTC. This encodes CASHMGSGLYNEQFF. The complete variable domain, with remaining parts taken from reference TRBV2 and TRBJ2-1, reads EPEVTQTPSHQVTQMGQEVILRCVPISNHLYFYWYRQILGQKVEFLVSFYNNEISEKSEIFDDQFSVERPDGSNFTLKIRSTKLEDSAMYFCASHMGSGLYNEQFFGPGTRLTVL.

The genes are TRBV19 and TRBJ1-4; D is unclear. Trimming removed 7 bases from V and 3 bases from J, with 12 bases in between. Germline V CDR1 and CDR2: LNHDA, SQIVND (reference sequence). CDR3 size: 14 residues. CDR3 DNA sequence: TGTGCCAGTACTTCGTTTGTGGCTAATGAAAAACTGTTTTTT. Its translation is CASTSFVANEKLFF.

On this clone: Different DNA sequences within this sample yield the same CDR3. This chain joins TRBV5-8 and TRBJ2-1; 12 nucleotides line up with TRBD2. This CDR3 region has 15 residues. V dropped 2 bases and J dropped 7; count of bases not matched to a gene: 4. Germline V gives CDR1 SGHTS, CDR2 YDEGEE. The CDR3 coding sequence is TGTGCCAGCAGCTTAGGACTAGCGGGGCCAAATGAGCAGTTCTTC. This codes for CASSLGLAGPNEQFF.

The V call is TRBV4-1, the J call TRBJ2-2, with 8 bases fitting TRBD2. Losses at the gene ends were 7 bases for V and 0 bases for J; bases not matched to a gene: 13. CDR3 length: 18 residues. From germline, CDR1 is MGHRA and CDR2 YSYEKL. CDR3 region: CASNQRPSGGSNTGELFF. CDR3 DNA: TGCGCCAGCAACCAGAGACCCAGCGGGGGATCGAACACCGGGGAGCTGTTTTTT.